This TCR beta chain was identified during a study of lymphopenia after photon versus proton radiotherapy. Germline assignment: CDR1 SGDLS and CDR2 YYNGEE. The CDR3 is made up of 12 amino acids. The V end lost 0 bases, the J end lost 7 bases, and 5 bases lay between the germline ends. Some clones are missing from TCRdb's copy, which holds only in-frame ones; the method was immunoSEQ multiplex PCR. The profile covers more than 45,000 clones, with around 85% appearing a single time and roughly 2.1% taken by the ten largest. Specimen: peripheral blood, collected from a patient treated with proton-based radiotherapy. The chain combines TRBV9 with TRBJ2-1; a possible D gene is TRBD2 (5 bases). This sequence was found in a man aged 60 to 69 with pancreatic cancer. The CDR3 here is CASSVAGNEQFF. CDR3 nucleotide sequence: TGTGCCAGCAGCGTAGCGGGGAATGAGCAGTTCTTC.